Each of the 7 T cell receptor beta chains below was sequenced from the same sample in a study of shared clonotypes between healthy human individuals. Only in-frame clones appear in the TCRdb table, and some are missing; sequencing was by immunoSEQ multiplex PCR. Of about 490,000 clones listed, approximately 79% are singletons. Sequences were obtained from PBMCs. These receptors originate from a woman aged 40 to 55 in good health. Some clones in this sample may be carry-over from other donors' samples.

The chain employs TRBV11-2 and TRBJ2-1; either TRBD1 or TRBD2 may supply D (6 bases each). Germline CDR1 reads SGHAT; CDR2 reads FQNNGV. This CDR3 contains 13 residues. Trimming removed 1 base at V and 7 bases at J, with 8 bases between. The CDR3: CASSLGGGNEQFF. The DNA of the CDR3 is TGTGCCAGCAGCTTAGGAGGGGGGAATGAGCAGTTCTTC.

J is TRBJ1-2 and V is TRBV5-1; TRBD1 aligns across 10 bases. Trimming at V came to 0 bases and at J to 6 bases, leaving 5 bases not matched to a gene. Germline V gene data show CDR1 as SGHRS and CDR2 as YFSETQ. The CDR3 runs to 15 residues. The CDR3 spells CASSLETGGPHGYTF. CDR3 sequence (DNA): TGCGCCAGCAGCTTGGAGACAGGGGGCCCCCATGGCTACACCTTC.

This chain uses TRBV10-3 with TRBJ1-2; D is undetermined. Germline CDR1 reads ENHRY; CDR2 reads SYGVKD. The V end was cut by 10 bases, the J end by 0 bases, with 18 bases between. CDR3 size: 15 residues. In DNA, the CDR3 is TGTGCCAGCCAAGGGATAGCGCCCGCTAACTATGGCTACACCTTC. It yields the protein CASQGIAPANYGYTF.

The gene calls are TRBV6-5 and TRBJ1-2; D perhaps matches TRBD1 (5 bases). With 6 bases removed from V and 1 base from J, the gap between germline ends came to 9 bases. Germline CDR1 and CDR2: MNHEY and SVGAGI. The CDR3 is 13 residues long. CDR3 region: CASRPDSNYGYTF. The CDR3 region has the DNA TGTGCCAGCAGGCCCGACAGTAACTATGGCTACACCTTC.

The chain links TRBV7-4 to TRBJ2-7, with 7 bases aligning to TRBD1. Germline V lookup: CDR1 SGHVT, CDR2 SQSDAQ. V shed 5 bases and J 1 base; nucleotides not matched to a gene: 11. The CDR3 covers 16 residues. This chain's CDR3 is CASSPSRGTDSYEQYF. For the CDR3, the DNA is TGTGCCAGCAGCCCGAGTAGGGGGACAGATTCCTACGAGCAGTACTTC. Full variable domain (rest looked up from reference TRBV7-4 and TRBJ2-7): GAGVSQSPRYKVAKRGRDVALRCDSISGHVTLYWYRQTLGQGSEVLTYSQSDAQRDKSGRPSGRFSAERPERSVSTLKIQRTEQGDSAVYLCASSPSRGTDSYEQYFGPGTRLTVT.

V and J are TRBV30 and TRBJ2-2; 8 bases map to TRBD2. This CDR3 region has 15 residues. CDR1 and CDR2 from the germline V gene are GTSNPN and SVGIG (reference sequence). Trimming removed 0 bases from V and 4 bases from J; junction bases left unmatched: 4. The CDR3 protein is CAWSVLAEGTGELFF. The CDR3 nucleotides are TGTGCCTGGAGTGTACTAGCGGAAGGCACCGGGGAGCTGTTTTTT.

CDR3 coding DNA: TGTGCCAGCAGTAGGAGGGGGCTCGGAGAGCAGTACTTC. Translated: CASSRRGLGEQYF. The chain couples TRBV11-2 to TRBJ2-5; D is perhaps TRBD1 (7 bases). Trimming pared 6 bases from V and 11 bases from J, leaving 19 bases between. Germline CDR1 is SGHAT and CDR2 is FQNNGV. The CDR3 spans 13 residues. Using reference TRBV11-2 and TRBJ2-5 for the parts outside the CDR3, the full variable domain is EAGVAQSPRYKIIEKRQSVAFWCNPISGHATLYWYQQILGQGPKLLIQFQNNGVVDDSQLPKDRFSAERLKGVDSTLKIQPAKLEDSAVYLCASSRRGLGEQYFGPGTRLLVL.